These 24 T cell receptor beta chains were all obtained from the same sample, sequenced in a study of OX40 agonist ivuxolimab in advanced cancers. Here immunoSEQ multiplex PCR was the method, and the copy in TCRdb shows in-frame clones only, minus some. The sample consists of some 11,000 clones, approximately 90% of them appearing once. Sample: CD4+ or CD8+ T cells sorted from blood, taken in a trial of the OX40 agonist ivuxolimab. Receptor source: an adult with an advanced solid tumor such as melanoma, head and neck, liver or kidney cancer.

V gene TRBV27 combines with J gene TRBJ2-3; D ambiguous. CDR1 and CDR2 (germline): MNHEY, SMNVEV (reference sequence). Trimming took 3 bases from V and 0 from J, leaving 10 bases between them. The CDR3 is 15 amino acids. CDR3 region: CASSFLGSSTDTQYF. CDR3 DNA sequence: TGTGCCAGCAGTTTTTTGGGCTCTAGCACAGATACGCAGTATTTT.

J is TRBJ2-3 and V is TRBV5-1; the D gene is possibly TRBD2 (5 bases). The CDR3 loop spans 17 amino acids. Trimming removed 3 bases from V and 5 bases from J, with 22 bases in between. CDR1 and CDR2 (germline): SGHRS, YFSETQ. The CDR3 region is CASSSPSSASGVDTQYF. The CDR3 DNA is TGCGCCAGCAGCTCGCCGAGTTCAGCGAGCGGCGTAGATACGCAGTATTTT.

The rearrangement uses TRBV7-9 and TRBJ2-7, with unresolved D. The CDR3 spans 12 residues. Germline lookup yields CDR1 SEHNR and CDR2 FQNEAQ (reference sequence). The ends were cut back, 5 bases at V and 0 bases at J, with 5 bases in the middle. CDR3 residues: CASSGNSYEQYF. The CDR3 DNA sequence: TGTGCCAGCAGCGGGAACTCCTACGAGCAGTACTTC.

The rearrangement links TRBV4-2 to TRBJ2-7; D remains unclear. CDR1 is LGHNA, CDR2 YNFKEQ, per germline. V was pared by 1 base and J by 6 bases, with 13 bases between. This CDR3 region has 14 residues. The CDR3 DNA sequence: TGTGCCAGCAGCCAAGCCAGCGAGGTTGGCGAGCAGTACTTC. Translated, it gives CASSQASEVGEQYF.

This chain uses TRBV6-6 with TRBJ2-5; D possibly corresponds to TRBD1 (5 bases). Trimming took off 7 bases at V and 2 bases at J, with 8 bases between the two ends. The V gene's germline CDR1 is MNHNY and CDR2 SVGAGI (reference sequence). This CDR3 is built from 12 residues. CDR3 loop: CASNRQQETQYF. The DNA of the CDR3 is TGTGCCAGCAACAGGCAACAAGAGACCCAGTACTTC.

The V call is TRBV27, the J call TRBJ2-1, with D perhaps TRBD1 (6 bases). CDR3 length: 14 amino acids. Trimming left V 5 bases short and J 8 bases short, with 16 bases between. Looked up from germline, CDR1 is MNHEY and CDR2 is SMNVEV (reference sequence). Here the CDR3 reads CASSTGSGGHEQFF. The CDR3 coding sequence is TGTGCCAGCAGTACAGGGAGCGGCGGGCATGAGCAGTTCTTC.

The chain combines TRBV7-9 with TRBJ2-3; tentatively, D is TRBD2 (6 bases). Trimming took 7 bases from V and 0 from J, leaving 17 bases between them. This CDR3 has 16 amino acids. Germline V lookup: CDR1 SEHNR, CDR2 FQNEAQ (reference sequence). The CDR3 DNA sequence: TGTGCCAGCATCACACCGGGAGCCTATAGCACAGATACGCAGTATTTT. Its protein product is CASITPGAYSTDTQYF.

This clone has just one count. V gene TRBV7-2 combines with J gene TRBJ2-5; 14 bases agree with TRBD2. The ends lost 5 bases at V and 5 bases at J; junction bases unmatched: 13. CDR3 length equals 18 residues. Looked up from germline, CDR1 is SGHTA and CDR2 is FQGNSA. CDR3 protein: CASSKGTSGRGGWETQYF. The CDR3 DNA reads as TGTGCCAGCAGCAAAGGGACTAGCGGGAGAGGGGGTTGGGAGACCCAGTACTTC.

V gene TRBV6-6 combines with J gene TRBJ2-7; no reliable D call. Trimming cost V 7 bases and J 11 bases, with 15 bases left between them. This CDR3 is built from 11 residues. Germline CDR1 MNHNY, CDR2 SVGAGI (reference sequence). The CDR3 nucleotides are TGTGCCAGCACCGACTCAGAACGGGAGTACTTC. Translating it yields CASTDSEREYF.

The genes are TRBV28 and TRBJ2-7; D may be TRBD2 (6 bases). CDR1 and CDR2 (germline): MDHEN, SYDVKM. Trimming stripped 3 bases from V and 0 bases from J, with 12 bases between. CDR3 size: 15 residues. This CDR3 is CASSLSGWSSYEQYF. CDR3 DNA sequence: TGTGCCAGCAGTTTGAGCGGGTGGAGCTCCTACGAGCAGTACTTC. The variable domain in full, completed from reference TRBV28 and TRBJ2-7, reads DVKVTQSSRYLVKRTGEKVFLECVQDMDHENMFWYRQDPGLGLRLIYFSYDVKMKEKGDIPEGYSVSREKKERFSLILESASTNQTSMYLCASSLSGWSSYEQYFGPGTRLTVT.

This CDR3 reads CASSLETSGSSYEQYF. In DNA form, the CDR3 reads TGTGCCAGCAGCTTAGAAACTAGCGGGAGTTCCTACGAGCAGTACTTC. This chain links TRBV7-2 with TRBJ2-7; 11 bases are a match to TRBD2. V lost 1 base and J lost 1; bases outside the gene matches: 3. The CDR3 is made up of 16 amino acids. Germline-derived CDR1 and CDR2 are SGHTA and FQGNSA. The variable domain in full, completed from reference TRBV7-2 and TRBJ2-7, reads GAGVSQSPSNKVTEKGKDVELRCDPISGHTALYWYRQSLGQGLEFLIYFQGNSAPDKSGLPSDRFSAERTGGSVSTLTIQRTQQEDSAVYLCASSLETSGSSYEQYFGPGTRLTVT.

This CDR3 is CASSVATRVNEQFF. The CDR3 nucleotides read TGTGCCAGCAGCGTAGCTACGAGGGTCAATGAGCAGTTCTTC. The chain has TRBV9 and TRBJ2-1; a possible D gene is TRBD2 (5 bases). Germline CDR1 is SGDLS and CDR2 is YYNGEE. The CDR3 is 14 amino acids. V was shortened by 0 bases and J by 6 bases, with 10 bases between the two germline ends. Together with reference TRBV9 and TRBJ2-1, the CDR3 gives the full variable domain: DSGVTQTPKHLITATGQRVTLRCSPRSGDLSVYWYQQSLDQGLQFLIQYYNGEERAKGNILERFSAQQFPDLHSELNLSSLELGDSALYFCASSVATRVNEQFFGPGTRLTVL.

V and J are TRBV30 and TRBJ2-1; TRBD2 matches at 9 bases. Looked up from germline, CDR1 is GTSNPN and CDR2 is SVGIG (reference sequence). With V trimmed by 3 bases and J by 9 bases, 6 bases remained unmatched. The CDR3 runs 13 residues. CDR3 sequence (DNA): TGTGCCTGGAGAGGGGCGGGAGGGCCTGAGCAGTTCTTC. Its protein is CAWRGAGGPEQFF.

This clone was observed a handful of times. The rearrangement joins TRBV15 to TRBJ2-7; D call uncertain. Trimming took 8 bases from V and 6 from J, leaving 14 bases between them. CDR1 and CDR2 from the germline V gene are LNHNV and YYDKDF (reference sequence). The CDR3 runs 12 residues. The CDR3 DNA reads TGTGCCACCCCAGGTAAAACGGGCGAGCAGTACTTC. It codes for CATPGKTGEQYF.

The rearrangement links TRBV7-9 to TRBJ2-3; D tentatively reads TRBD1 or TRBD2 (5 bases each). Trimming removed 3 bases at V and 4 bases at J, with 5 bases between. Per germline, CDR1 SEHNR and CDR2 FQNEAQ (reference sequence). This CDR3 region has 12 residues. CDR3 coding DNA: TGTGCCAGCAGCTTGGGGGCAGATACGCAGTATTTT. Its protein is CASSLGADTQYF.

The chain carries TRBV27 and TRBJ1-2, with TRBD1 identical over 10 bases. The V gene's germline CDR1 is MNHEY and CDR2 SMNVEV (reference sequence). Trimming at V came to 3 bases and at J to 7 bases, leaving 8 bases not matched to a gene. This CDR3 region has 15 residues. In DNA, the CDR3 is TGTGCCAGCAGTTTTCGGGGGACAGGGGAAGGTGGCTACACCTTC. Translating it yields CASSFRGTGEGGYTF.

The rearrangement uses TRBV9 and TRBJ2-7; possibly TRBD2 for D (5 bases). This CDR3 region has 15 residues. Trimming left V 0 bases short and J 0 bases short, with 10 bases between. Germline V CDR1 and CDR2: SGDLS, YYNGEE. The DNA of the CDR3 is TGTGCCAGCAGCGTAGCTGAGGGATTCTCCTACGAGCAGTACTTC. This encodes CASSVAEGFSYEQYF.

This clone showed up just once. V gene TRBV27 combines with J gene TRBJ2-7; TRBD2 matches 7 bases. Germline loops: CDR1 MNHEY, CDR2 SMNVEV (reference sequence). The V gene end was trimmed by 2 bases and the J gene end by 2 bases; junction bases not matched to a gene: 3. This CDR3 is built from 14 residues. The chain's CDR3 is CASSLLGGAYEQYF. The CDR3 DNA reads TGTGCCAGCAGTTTACTTGGGGGGGCCTACGAGCAGTACTTC.

The gene calls are TRBV6-4 and TRBJ2-1; D gene uncertain. The CDR3 consists of 11 residues. Germline values: CDR1 MRHNA, CDR2 SNTAGT. Trimming stripped 5 bases from V and 9 bases from J, with 8 bases between. Written as DNA, the CDR3 is TGTGCCAGCAGTAAAGGGCTTGAGCAGTTCTTC. It translates to CASSKGLEQFF.

The chain is built from TRBV4-2 and TRBJ2-4; 8 bases are shared with TRBD2. Germline V gene data show CDR1 as LGHNA and CDR2 as YNFKEQ. Trimming cost V 1 base and J 2 bases; bases outside gene matches: 10. The CDR3 covers 18 residues. The DNA of the CDR3 is TGTGCCAGCAGCCAAGTAGGGGACCAGCGGGAGTCCAAAAACATTCAGTACTTC. Residues: CASSQVGDQRESKNIQYF.

The chain carries TRBV6-1 and TRBJ2-5; 7 bases line up with TRBD1. CDR1 MNHNS and CDR2 SASEGT come from the germline V gene. The trim removed 7 bases at V and 2 bases at J, leaving 1 base unmatched. CDR3 length: 12 amino acids. CDR3 sequence: CASKGQQETQYF. Here the CDR3 DNA reads TGTGCCAGCAAGGGACAGCAAGAGACCCAGTACTTC.

V and J are TRBV4-3 and TRBJ1-1; D gene ambiguous. The CDR3 is made up of 14 amino acids. Trimming left V 1 base short and J 7 bases short, with 13 bases between. CDR1 is LGHNA, CDR2 YSLEER, per germline. Here the CDR3 DNA reads TGCGCCAGCAGCCAAGGCTTCGTAGGGATTGAAGCTTTCTTT. Its protein product is CASSQGFVGIEAFF.

The genes are TRBV4-3 and TRBJ2-1; 8 bases agree with TRBD2. CDR1 is LGHNA and CDR2 is YSLEER in the germline V gene. CDR3 length: 17 residues. Trimming cost V 0 bases and J 3 bases; bases outside gene matches: 7. The DNA for the CDR3 is TGCGCCAGCAGCCAAGACCGGCGGGGGGCAGTCTACAATGAGCAGTTCTTC. Residues: CASSQDRRGAVYNEQFF.

This chain links TRBV4-1 with TRBJ2-1, with D unclear. Trimming stripped 2 bases from V and 4 bases from J, with 6 bases between. This CDR3 spans 13 amino acids. Germline V lookup: CDR1 MGHRA, CDR2 YSYEKL. The CDR3 here is CASSQRLYNEQFF. CDR3 bases: TGCGCCAGCAGCCAAAGACTGTACAATGAGCAGTTCTTC.